A single sample gave rise to the 4 T cell receptor beta chains below, sequenced in a study of CD8+ T cells in alopecia areata. In each case, RNA was isolated and then reverse transcribed into cDNA as the sequencing template. The table came from immunoSEQ multiplex PCR; TCRdb's copy has only in-frame clones and leaves some out. Singletons are absent from the sample, which has some 110,000 clones. The specimen was lesional skin. Receptor source: a C3H/HeJ mouse with alopecia areata. For this mouse line, the MHC haplotype is H2-k.

This clone was observed a handful of times. Gene names follow the mouse nomenclature. The CDR3 extends 4 residues past the end of the read, so its final part is completed from the germline J gene. The chain carries TRBV1 and TRBJ2-3; TRBD2 is a possible D gene (5 bases). V lost 0 bases and J lost 0, with 10 bases in between. CDR1 NSQYPW and CDR2 LRSPGD come from the germline V gene (reference sequence). The CDR3 is made up of 16 amino acids. The CDR3 spells CTCSADLWVSAETLYF. The sequenced CDR3 bases are TGCACCTGCAGTGCAGATCTCTGGGTTAGTGCAGAA. The full variable domain, its missing parts supplied by reference TRBV1 and TRBJ2-3, is VTLLEQNPRWRLVPRGQAVNLRCILKNSQYPWMSWYQQDLQKQLQWLFTLRSPGDKEVKSLPGADYLATRVTDTELRLQVANMSQGRTLYCTCSADLWVSAETLYFGSGTRLTVL.

About this clone: Mouse gene names and germline throughout. The read comes to an end 4 residues before the CDR3 does, leaving the germline J gene to fill in the end. V is TRBV13-3 and J is TRBJ1-1; D might be TRBD1 (6 bases). The length of the CDR3 is 15 residues. V gave up 3 bases and J gave up 0 bases, with 12 bases separating them. CDR1 is NNHDY, CDR2 SYVADS, per germline. Incomplete CDR3 DNA: TGTGCCAGCAGTGCGCCAGGGGATGCAAACACA. The encoded protein is CASSAPGDANT. The full CDR3 reads CASSAPGDANTEVFF.

Turning to this clone: Genes here carry mouse names. The CDR3 end lies 4 residues beyond the end of the read and is filled in from the germline J gene. This chain links TRBV19 with TRBJ2-7, with TRBD2 matching over 8 bases. The CDR3 sequence is 15 residues long. Germline CDR1 is FNHDT and CDR2 is SITEND (reference sequence). The junction had 4 bases not matched to a gene; V was cut back by 2 bases and J by 0 bases. The CDR3 loop is CASSMPGGSSYEQYF. The sequenced CDR3 bases are TGTGCCAGCAGTATGCCTGGGGGGTCCTCCTAT.

As for this clone: The germline and genes are mouse ones. Sequencing ends 4 residues short of the CDR3 end; the germline J gene provides the rest. The V gene is TRBV13-3, the J gene TRBJ2-5, with D unclear. V lost 1 base and J lost 3, with 9 bases in between. The CDR3 extends over 14 amino acids. Germline V CDR1 and CDR2: NNHDY, SYVADS. CDR3 sequence reads: CASSDPTSQDTQYF. The CDR3 bases that were read are TGTGCCAGCAGTGATCCGACTTCTCAAGAC. The entire variable domain, with the rest obtained from reference TRBV13-3 and TRBJ2-5, is as follows: EAAVTQSPRSKVAVTGGKVTLSCHQTNNHDYMYWYRQDTGHGLRLIHYSYVADSTEKGDIPDGYKASRPSQENFSLILELASLSQTAVYFCASSDPTSQDTQYFGPGTRLLVL.